The source of this T cell receptor beta chain is a study of spatial heterogeneity in lung cancer. The overall study: Each distinct TCR and UMI combination averaged more than ten appearances in raw reads. The study's findings and limits: At resection, ubiquitous expanded tumor TCRs appeared in blood more than at follow-up.

Time point of the sample: sample taken at primary tumor resection. The donors, approximately 66 patients with untreated early-stage non-small cell lung cancer, provided the samples. Unsorted samples of tumor, nontumor lung or frozen PBMC had their whole RNA sequenced. CDR1 is SQVTM, CDR2 ANQGSEA, per germline. The ends lost 7 bases at V and 3 bases at J; junction bases unmatched: 11. The CDR3 length is 15 residues. TCRdb reprocessed the 5' RACE reads via MiXCR and lists one record per CDR3 protein. The sample lists tens of thousands of distinct CDR3 sequences, roughly 7.2% occurring once. This clonotype has at least ten counts. Its antigen is currently unknown.

The chain recombines TRBV29-1 with TRBJ2-1, with TRBD2 matching 8 bases. Sample: PBMCs, taken at surgery. This receptor was taken from a male donor with early-stage non-small cell lung cancer. DNA of the CDR3: TGCAGCGCTGCGGGAAGGGCGGGGGGCTACAATGAGCAGTTCTTC. Translating gives CSAAGRAGGYNEQFF.